This T cell receptor beta chain was recovered during a study of radiotherapy plus CTLA-4 blockade in lung cancer. The germline CDR1 and CDR2 sequences are MNHNS and SASEGT. The CDR3 runs to 14 residues. The ends lost 7 bases at V and 10 bases at J; junction bases unmatched: 10. Study-level points and caveats: Blood-borne expansion of tumor-derived TCR clones followed radiotherapy plus ipilimumab.

The protocol was immunoSEQ multiplex PCR, while the TCRdb copy is restricted to in-frame clones and leaves out a portion. The sample has 65,000 to 85,000 clones, around 69% seen once; the top ten hold approximately 15%. This clone has more than one count but fewer than ten. What it binds is not known. Sequenced here: peripheral blood, sampled from a patient treated with radiotherapy plus ipilimumab. This sequence joins TRBV6-1 and TRBJ1-6, with 7 bases that match TRBD1. The TCR comes from a human donor with non-small cell lung cancer whose response to radiotherapy plus ipilimumab could not be evaluated. Some clones in this sample may be carry-over from other donors' samples. The CDR3 here is CASNDYRGFSPLHF. The CDR3 bases are TGTGCCAGCAACGACTACAGGGGCTTCTCACCCCTCCACTTT.